These T cell receptor beta chains were read from a single sample in a study of post-analysis software for immune sequencing data. TCRdb redid the calling of the PCR reads with MiXCR, one entry per CDR3 protein. The sample includes about 820,000 distinct CDR3 sequences, 53% of them seen just once. Sample: blood. The receptors were gathered from a girl under 18 with multiple sclerosis. CDR3s leave out the opening cysteine and the closing phenylalanine or tryptophan. Each record gives: V gene, J gene, CDR3 protein.

>TRBV5-1|TRBJ2-4
ASSVRAGTSGRNSYIQY
>TRBV5-1|TRBJ1-2
ASSLDGRGPRGYT
>TRBV18|TRBJ2-5
ASSPPEQRETQY
>TRBV25-1|TRBJ1-6
ASSEGTGRHSPLH
>TRBV5-1|TRBJ1-5
ASSLRTERNQPQH
>TRBV20-1|TRBJ1-5
SADRGNQPQH
>TRBV5-1|TRBJ2-5
ASSPGTRTGRETQY
>TRBV24-1|TRBJ2-3
ATAGGTDTQY
>TRBV5-1|TRBJ2-7
ASSAFGQGLSYEQY
>TRBV7-6|TRBJ2-7
ASSLEPSGRTYEQY
>TRBV7-9|TRBJ2-7
ASSVRLDHTYEQY
>TRBV10-3|TRBJ1-6
AISGRDSYSPLH
>TRBV4-1|TRBJ1-4
ASSQDALGGEKLF
>TRBV7-6|TRBJ2-1
ASRPGVSNEQF
>TRBV4-1|TRBJ1-5
ASSQWVSNQPQH
>TRBV9|TRBJ2-3
ASSGLAGVEDTQY
>TRBV19|TRBJ2-1
ASSIPGQGSDEQF
>TRBV6-5|TRBJ2-1
ASSPGPWIEQF
>TRBV2|TRBJ2-1
ASRGTTLSYNEQF
>TRBV2|-
ASSDRFLNNEQY
>TRBV29-1|TRBJ1-2
SVDQGYGYT
>TRBV29-1|TRBJ1-6
SVAVVRDSPLH
>TRBV10-2|TRBJ2-5
ASDPGRTYQETQY
>TRBV7-9|TRBJ1-2
ASSPQGGINYGYT
>TRBV6-5|TRBJ2-3
ASSQDLAVGTDTQY
>TRBV4-2|TRBJ2-1
ASSQDVTANNEQF
>TRBV9|TRBJ2-1
ASSVVRTSGPNEQF